The rows below give T cell receptor beta chains drawn from one sample of a study of blood T cell repertoires in COVID-19. Some clones are missing from TCRdb's copy, which holds only in-frame ones; the method was immunoSEQ multiplex PCR. The sample contains around 60,000 clones, 60% to 85% of which appear only once. Sequencing was performed on peripheral blood. Source of these receptors: a human donor in a cohort sampled during active COVID-19. Both conserved end residues are trimmed from each CDR3. Fields, in order: V gene, J gene, CDR3 protein.

V: TRBV6-6; J: TRBJ2-1; CDR3: ASSSLAGGGYNEQF
V: TRBV5-6; J: TRBJ2-6; CDR3: ASSRGGSGANVLT
V: TRBV12-3/TRBV12-4; J: TRBJ1-2; CDR3: ASSLGPNYGYT
V: TRBV6-5; J: TRBJ2-7; CDR3: ASRGQMVYEQY
V: TRBV7-2; J: TRBJ2-7; CDR3: ASSFTGGKYEQY
V: TRBV10-2; J: TRBJ2-1; CDR3: ASREGVTYNEQF
V: TRBV4-1; J: TRBJ1-2; CDR3: ASSQDDRGVKGYT
V: TRBV21-1; J: TRBJ1-6; CDR3: ASSMEQGIKSPLH
V: TRBV2; J: TRBJ1-3; CDR3: ASSVGRSSGNTIY
V: TRBV7-9; J: TRBJ1-4; CDR3: ASSLAWGQGATNEKLF
V: TRBV29-1; J: TRBJ2-5; CDR3: SVVPPPGETQY
V: TRBV19; J: TRBJ1-6; CDR3: ASDPTRGASPLH
V: TRBV10-3; J: TRBJ2-5; CDR3: AISESTGRETQY
V: TRBV28; J: TRBJ2-3; CDR3: ASSYPPAAFTDTQY
V: TRBV27; J: TRBJ1-5; CDR3: ASSPGGQPQH
V: TRBV27; J: TRBJ2-1; CDR3: ASSYSRGVTEQF
V: TRBV2; J: TRBJ1-4; CDR3: ASSGDRAGNEKLF
V: TRBV28; J: TRBJ1-2; CDR3: ASRREDRGYT
V: TRBV28; J: TRBJ1-2; CDR3: ASSFAGGARGYT
V: TRBV29-1; J: TRBJ1-1; CDR3: SVTDRGQRGTEAF
V: TRBV7-2; J: TRBJ2-3; CDR3: ASSVRFAADTQY
V: TRBV7-2; J: TRBJ1-2; CDR3: ASFGGDGYGYT
V: TRBV28; J: TRBJ2-7; CDR3: ASSFFGTGYYEQY
V: TRBV7-2; J: TRBJ2-2; CDR3: ASSSLAGGRITGELF
V: TRBV19; J: TRBJ2-1; CDR3: ASSTDHSSQWAQF
V: TRBV18; J: TRBJ1-5; CDR3: ASSSTQGYRDNQPQH
V: TRBV3-1/TRBV3-2; J: TRBJ1-5; CDR3: ASSQGQYNQPQH
V: TRBV28; J: TRBJ2-1; CDR3: ASSDSGRGYNEQF
V: TRBV20-1; J: TRBJ2-7; CDR3: SATDTNRVY
V: TRBV19; J: TRBJ1-6; CDR3: ASSGFPYNSPLH
V: TRBV19; J: TRBJ2-2; CDR3: ASRRLADNTGELF
V: TRBV5-5; J: TRBJ2-7; CDR3: ASSFGDTGYEQY
V: TRBV30; J: TRBJ1-1; CDR3: AWRGGTEAF
V: TRBV7-9; J: TRBJ2-3; CDR3: ASSTLADTQY
V: TRBV19; J: TRBJ2-3; CDR3: ASSIARGRDTQY
V: TRBV15; J: TRBJ2-3; CDR3: ATSRESRRDTQY
V: TRBV27; J: TRBJ2-7; CDR3: ASSLGDRGYEQY
V: TRBV3-1/TRBV3-2; J: TRBJ1-1; CDR3: ASSRGRTEAF
V: TRBV6-5; J: TRBJ1-1; CDR3: ASSSAGGGTEAF
V: TRBV11-2; J: TRBJ1-2; CDR3: ASSLDPAGIYGYT
V: TRBV6-2/TRBV6-3; J: TRBJ2-2; CDR3: ASSSGRGHTGELF